This entry describes one T cell receptor beta chain. Antigen: not known. All donors participated as healthy donors of bone marrow. This entry comes from a study of cytomegalovirus exposure and HLA in healthy donors. Findings and caveats of the study: A missense DCLRE1C variant was associated with V- and J-gene trimming of TCR beta chains in a later analysis, and an independent cohort replicated the association.

The primer mix had 60 Vbeta and 13 Jbeta primers. Clones were read by immunoSEQ multiplex PCR, and TCRdb kept only the in-frame ones, dropping some. The sample consists of roughly 140,000 clones, roughly 73% of them appearing once. This CDR3 has 12 amino acids. The V gene's germline CDR1 is MGHRA and CDR2 YSYEKL. V was cut by 1 base and J by 8 bases, with 6 bases left in between. The genes are TRBV4-1 and TRBJ2-1; possible D gene TRBD2, 5 bases. The sequence came from a human donor in good health. Sequencing used PBMCs. The CDR3 protein is CASSQVGDEQFF. CDR3 coding DNA: TGCGCCAGCAGCCAAGTCGGGGATGAGCAGTTCTTC.